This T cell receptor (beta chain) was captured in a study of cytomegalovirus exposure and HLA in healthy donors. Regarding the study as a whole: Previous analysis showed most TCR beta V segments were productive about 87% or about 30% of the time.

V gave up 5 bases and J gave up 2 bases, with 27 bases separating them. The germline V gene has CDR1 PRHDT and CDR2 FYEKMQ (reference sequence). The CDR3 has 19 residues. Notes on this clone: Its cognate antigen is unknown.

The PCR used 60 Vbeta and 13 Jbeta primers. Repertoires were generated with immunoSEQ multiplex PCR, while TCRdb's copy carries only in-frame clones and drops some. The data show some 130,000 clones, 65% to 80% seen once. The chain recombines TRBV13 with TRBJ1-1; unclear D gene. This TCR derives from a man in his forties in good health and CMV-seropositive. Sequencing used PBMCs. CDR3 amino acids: CASSLRRPTFEGVNTEAFF. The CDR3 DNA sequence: TGTGCCAGCAGCCTACGACGACCTACATTTGAGGGAGTCAACACTGAAGCTTTCTTT.